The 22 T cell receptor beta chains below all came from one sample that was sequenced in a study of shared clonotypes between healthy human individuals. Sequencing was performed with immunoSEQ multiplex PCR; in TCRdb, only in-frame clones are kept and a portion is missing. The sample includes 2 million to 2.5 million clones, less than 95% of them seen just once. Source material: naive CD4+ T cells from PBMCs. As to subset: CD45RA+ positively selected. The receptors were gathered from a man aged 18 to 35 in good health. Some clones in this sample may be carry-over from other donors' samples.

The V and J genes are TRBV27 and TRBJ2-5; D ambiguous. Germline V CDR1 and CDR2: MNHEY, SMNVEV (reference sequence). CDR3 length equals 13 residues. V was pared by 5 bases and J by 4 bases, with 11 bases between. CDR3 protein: CASSTRKGETQYF. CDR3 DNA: TGTGCCAGCAGTACAAGGAAAGGAGAGACCCAGTACTTC.

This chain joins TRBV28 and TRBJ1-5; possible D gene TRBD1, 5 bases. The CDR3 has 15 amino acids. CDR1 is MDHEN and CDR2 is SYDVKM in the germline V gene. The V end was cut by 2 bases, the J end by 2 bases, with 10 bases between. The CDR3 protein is CASSLPGFGNQPQHF. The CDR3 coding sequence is TGTGCCAGCAGTTTACCAGGGTTCGGCAATCAGCCCCAGCATTTT.

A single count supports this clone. CDR3 sequence (DNA): TGTGCCAGCAGCTTGCGGCTAGCGGGAATCTACGAGCAGTACTTC. Translation: CASSLRLAGIYEQYF. The genes are TRBV11-2 and TRBJ2-7, with 9 bases aligning to TRBD2. The ends lost 3 bases at V and 3 bases at J; junction bases unmatched: 6. Germline CDR1 and CDR2: SGHAT and FQNNGV. The CDR3 extends over 15 amino acids. Full variable domain (remainder filled in from reference TRBV11-2 and TRBJ2-7): EAGVAQSPRYKIIEKRQSVAFWCNPISGHATLYWYQQILGQGPKLLIQFQNNGVVDDSQLPKDRFSAERLKGVDSTLKIQPAKLEDSAVYLCASSLRLAGIYEQYFGPGTRLTVT.

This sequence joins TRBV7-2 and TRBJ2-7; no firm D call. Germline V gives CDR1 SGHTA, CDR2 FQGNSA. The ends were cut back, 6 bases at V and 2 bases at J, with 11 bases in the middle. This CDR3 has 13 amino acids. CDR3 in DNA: TGTGCCAGCAGGGACCGGGCAGCCTACGAGCAGTACTTC. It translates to CASRDRAAYEQYF.

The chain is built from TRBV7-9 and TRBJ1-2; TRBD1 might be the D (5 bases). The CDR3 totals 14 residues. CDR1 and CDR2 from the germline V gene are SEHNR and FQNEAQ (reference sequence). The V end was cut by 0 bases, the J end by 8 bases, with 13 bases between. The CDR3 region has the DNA TGTGCCAGCAGCTTAGCTACACCCGGGGGAGGCTACACCTTC. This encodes CASSLATPGGGYTF.

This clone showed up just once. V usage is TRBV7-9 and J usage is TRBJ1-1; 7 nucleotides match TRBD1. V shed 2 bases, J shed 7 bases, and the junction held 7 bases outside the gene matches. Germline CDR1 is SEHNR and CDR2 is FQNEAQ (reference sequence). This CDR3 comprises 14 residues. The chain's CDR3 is CASSLLSNRGEAFF. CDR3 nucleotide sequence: TGTGCCAGCAGCTTACTTTCCAACAGGGGTGAAGCTTTCTTT.

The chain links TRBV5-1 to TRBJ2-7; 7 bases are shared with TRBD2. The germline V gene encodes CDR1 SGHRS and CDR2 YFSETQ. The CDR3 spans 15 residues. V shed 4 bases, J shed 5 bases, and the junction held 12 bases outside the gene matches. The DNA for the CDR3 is TGCGCCAGCAGCAACCACGGACGGGCGGGAGACGAGCAGTACTTC. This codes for CASSNHGRAGDEQYF.

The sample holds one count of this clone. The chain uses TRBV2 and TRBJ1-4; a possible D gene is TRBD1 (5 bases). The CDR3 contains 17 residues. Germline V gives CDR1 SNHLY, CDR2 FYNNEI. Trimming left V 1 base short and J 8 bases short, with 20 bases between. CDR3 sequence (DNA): TGTGCCAGCAGTGAAGTGGGCATGCGGGGAAGGGGCGAAAAACTGTTTTTT. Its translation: CASSEVGMRGRGEKLFF.

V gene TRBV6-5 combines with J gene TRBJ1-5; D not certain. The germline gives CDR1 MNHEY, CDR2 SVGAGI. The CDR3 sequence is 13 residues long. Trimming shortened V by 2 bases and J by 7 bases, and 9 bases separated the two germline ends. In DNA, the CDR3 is TGTGCCAGCAGTTACGCCACGGGGCAGCCCCAGCATTTT. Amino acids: CASSYATGQPQHF.

The CDR3 DNA follows: TGTGCCAGCAGCTTAGGGAAGGTCGGGGGCCTAGCCGCAGAGACCCAGTACTTC. It codes for CASSLGKVGGLAAETQYF. The rearrangement joins TRBV7-2 to TRBJ2-5; D could derive from TRBD1 or TRBD2 (6 bases each). Germline V gives CDR1 SGHTA, CDR2 FQGNSA. The CDR3 is 18 amino acids. V lost 1 base, J lost 4 bases, and 22 bases lay in between.

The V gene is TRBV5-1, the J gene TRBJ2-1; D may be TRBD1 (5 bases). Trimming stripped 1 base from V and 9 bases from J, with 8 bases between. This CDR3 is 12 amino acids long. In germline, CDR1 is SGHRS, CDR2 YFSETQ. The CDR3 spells CASSLFQGEQFF. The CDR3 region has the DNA TGCGCCAGCAGCTTGTTTCAGGGTGAGCAGTTCTTC.

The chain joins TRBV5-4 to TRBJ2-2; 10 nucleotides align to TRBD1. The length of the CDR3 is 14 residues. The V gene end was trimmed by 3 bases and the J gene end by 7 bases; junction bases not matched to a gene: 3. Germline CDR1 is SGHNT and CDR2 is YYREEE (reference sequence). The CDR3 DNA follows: TGTGCCAGCAGCTCCGGGACAGGGGTCGGGGAGCTGTTTTTT. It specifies CASSSGTGVGELFF.

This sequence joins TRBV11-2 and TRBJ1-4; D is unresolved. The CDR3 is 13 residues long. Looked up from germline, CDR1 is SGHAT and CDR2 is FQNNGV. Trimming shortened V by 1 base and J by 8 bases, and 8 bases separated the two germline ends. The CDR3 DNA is TGTGCCAGCAGCTTAGTATACGGGGAAAAACTGTTTTTT. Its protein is CASSLVYGEKLFF.

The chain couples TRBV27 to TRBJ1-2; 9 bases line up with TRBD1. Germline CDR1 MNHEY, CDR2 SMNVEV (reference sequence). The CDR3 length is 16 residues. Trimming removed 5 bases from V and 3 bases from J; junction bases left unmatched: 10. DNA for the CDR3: TGTGCCAGCAGTCGCAAAACCGGGACAGGGTACTATGGCTACACCTTC. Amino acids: CASSRKTGTGYYGYTF.

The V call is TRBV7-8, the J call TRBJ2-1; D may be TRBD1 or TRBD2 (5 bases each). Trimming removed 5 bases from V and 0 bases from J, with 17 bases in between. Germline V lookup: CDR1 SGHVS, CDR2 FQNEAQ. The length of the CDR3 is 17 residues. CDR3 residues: CASSASYRGHSYNEQFF. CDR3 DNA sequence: TGTGCCAGCAGCGCCTCTTATCGGGGCCACTCCTACAATGAGCAGTTCTTC.

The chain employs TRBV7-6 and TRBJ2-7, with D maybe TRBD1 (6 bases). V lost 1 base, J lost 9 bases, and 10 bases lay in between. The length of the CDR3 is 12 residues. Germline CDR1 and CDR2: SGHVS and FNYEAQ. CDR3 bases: TGTGCCAGCAGCTTAGACACAGGGTTGCAGTACTTC. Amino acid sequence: CASSLDTGLQYF.

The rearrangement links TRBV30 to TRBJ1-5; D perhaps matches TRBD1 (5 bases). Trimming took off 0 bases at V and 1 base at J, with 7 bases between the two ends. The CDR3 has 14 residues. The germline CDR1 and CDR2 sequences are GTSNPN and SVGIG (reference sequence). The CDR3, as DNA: TGTGCCTGGAGTGTAGGGACGAGCAATCAGCCCCAGCATTTT. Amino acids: CAWSVGTSNQPQHF.

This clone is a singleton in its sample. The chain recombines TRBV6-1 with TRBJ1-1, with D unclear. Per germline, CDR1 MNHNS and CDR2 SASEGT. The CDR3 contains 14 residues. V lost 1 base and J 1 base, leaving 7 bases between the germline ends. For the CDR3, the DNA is TGTGCCAGCAGTGAAGTTTACAGGAACACTGAAGCTTTCTTT. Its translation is CASSEVYRNTEAFF.

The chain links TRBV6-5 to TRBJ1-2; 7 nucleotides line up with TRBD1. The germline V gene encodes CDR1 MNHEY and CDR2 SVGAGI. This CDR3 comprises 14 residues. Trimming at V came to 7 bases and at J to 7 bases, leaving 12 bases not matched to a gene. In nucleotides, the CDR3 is TGTGCCAGCACTCCGTATACAGGGGAGGGTGGCTACACCTTC. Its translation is CASTPYTGEGGYTF.

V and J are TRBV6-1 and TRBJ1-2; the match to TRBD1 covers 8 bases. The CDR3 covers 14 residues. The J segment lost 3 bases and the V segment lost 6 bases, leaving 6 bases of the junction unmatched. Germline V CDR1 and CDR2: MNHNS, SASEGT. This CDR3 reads CASSTATGDYGYTF. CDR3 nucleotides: TGTGCCAGCAGCACTGCGACAGGGGACTATGGCTACACCTTC.

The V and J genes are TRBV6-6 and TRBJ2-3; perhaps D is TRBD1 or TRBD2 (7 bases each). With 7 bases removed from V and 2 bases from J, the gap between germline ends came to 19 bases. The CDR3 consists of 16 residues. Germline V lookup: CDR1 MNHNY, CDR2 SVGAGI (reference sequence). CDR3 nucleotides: TGTGCCAGCACAGGGGGGGTCCTCACTTTCACAGATACGCAGTATTTT. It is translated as CASTGGVLTFTDTQYF.

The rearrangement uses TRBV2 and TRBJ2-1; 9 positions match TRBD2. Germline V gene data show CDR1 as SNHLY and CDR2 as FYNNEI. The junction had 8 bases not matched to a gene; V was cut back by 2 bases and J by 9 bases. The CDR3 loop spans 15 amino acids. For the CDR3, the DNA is TGTGCCAGCAGTGAAATGTCTAGCGGGAAAAGTGAGCAGTTCTTC. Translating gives CASSEMSSGKSEQFF.